Listed below are T cell receptor beta chains from one sample, sequenced in a study of blood T cell repertoires in COVID-19. TCRdb's table, derived via immunoSEQ multiplex PCR, lists solely in-frame clones and lacks some. The sample gives about 170,000 clones, roughly 87% of which show up once; around 7% is in the top ten. Material for sequencing was PBMCs or T cells enriched from blood (not recorded which). The receptors were sampled from a woman between 50 and 59 years old who had recovered from COVID-19. The CDR3 runs from the conserved cysteine through the conserved F or W. D genes are given only for firm matches. Expanded clones are given a class, and other clones once, few, many or no size at all.

V: TRBV5-1; size: .; J: TRBJ2-7; D: .; CDR3: CASSLGGRDEQYF; DNA: TGCGCCAGCAGCTTGGGGGGGCGGGACGAGCAGTACTTC
V: TRBV4-1; size: .; J: TRBJ2-3; D: TRBD2; CDR3: CASSQEVETSGRADTQYF; DNA: TGCGCCAGCAGCCAAGAAGTGGAGACTAGCGGGAGGGCAGATACGCAGTATTTT
V: TRBV11-3; size: many; J: TRBJ2-1; D: .; CDR3: CASSPQTGYNEQFF; DNA: TGTGCCAGCAGCCCGCAGACGGGCTACAATGAGCAGTTCTTC
V: TRBV5-4; size: once; J: TRBJ1-6; D: TRBD1; CDR3: CASSLGTGTANSPLHF; DNA: TGTGCCAGCAGCTTGGGGACAGGGACTGCAAATTCACCCCTCCACTTT
V: TRBV5-4; size: .; J: TRBJ2-1; D: TRBD1; CDR3: CASSVRGQEPRYSYNEQFF; DNA: TGTGCCAGCAGCGTAAGGGGACAGGAACCTCGATATTCCTACAATGAGCAGTTCTTC
V: TRBV27; size: .; J: TRBJ1-6; D: .; CDR3: CASSQNRVGNSPLHF; DNA: TGTGCCAGCAGTCAAAACAGGGTTGGTAATTCACCCCTCCACTTT
V: TRBV28; size: .; J: TRBJ1-2; D: .; CDR3: CASRSIPDYGYTF; DNA: TGTGCCAGCAGATCCATTCCAGATTATGGCTACACCTTC
V: TRBV18; size: .; J: TRBJ2-1; D: TRBD2; CDR3: CASSPLAGVYNEQFF; DNA: TGTGCCAGCTCGCCTCTAGCGGGAGTTTACAATGAGCAGTTCTTC
V: TRBV24-1; size: .; J: TRBJ2-1; D: .; CDR3: CATSEGAPHNEQFF; DNA: TGTGCCACCAGTGAGGGGGCACCACACAATGAGCAGTTCTTC
V: TRBV5-1; size: .; J: TRBJ2-5; D: .; CDR3: CASSLATGERRETQYF; DNA: TGCGCCAGCAGCTTGGCGACGGGAGAGAGGCGAGAGACCCAGTACTTC
V: TRBV7-9; size: .; J: TRBJ2-1; D: .; CDR3: CASGGRPNEQFF; DNA: TGTGCCAGCGGGGGCCGGCCGAATGAGCAGTTCTTC
V: TRBV19; size: many; J: TRBJ1-5; D: TRBD1; CDR3: CASSRGGQGAIQPQHF; DNA: TGTGCCAGTAGCAGAGGTGGACAGGGGGCGATTCAGCCCCAGCATTTT
V: TRBV9; size: .; J: TRBJ1-1; D: .; CDR3: CASKAGMRNTEAFF; DNA: TGTGCCAGCAAGGCAGGGATGAGGAACACTGAAGCTTTCTTT
V: TRBV28; size: .; J: TRBJ1-2; D: .; CDR3: CASFYGNANYGYTF; DNA: TGTGCCAGCTTTTACGGGAATGCTAACTATGGCTACACCTTC
V: TRBV3-1/TRBV3-2; size: .; J: TRBJ2-2; D: TRBD1; CDR3: CASSVRQGLGTGELFF; DNA: TGTGCCAGCAGCGTCCGACAGGGATTAGGGACCGGGGAGCTGTTTTTT
V: TRBV6-1; size: .; J: TRBJ1-4; D: .; CDR3: CASSEGHNGREKLFF; DNA: TGTGCCAGCAGTGAAGGTCACAACGGGAGGGAAAAACTGTTTTTT